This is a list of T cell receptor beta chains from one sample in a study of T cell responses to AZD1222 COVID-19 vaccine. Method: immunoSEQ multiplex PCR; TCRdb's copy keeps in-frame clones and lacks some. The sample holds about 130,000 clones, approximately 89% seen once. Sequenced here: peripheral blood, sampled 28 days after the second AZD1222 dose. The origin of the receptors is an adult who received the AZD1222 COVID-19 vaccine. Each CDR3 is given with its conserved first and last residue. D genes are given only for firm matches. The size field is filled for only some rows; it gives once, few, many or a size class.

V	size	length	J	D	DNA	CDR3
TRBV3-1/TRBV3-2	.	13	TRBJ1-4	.	TGTGCCAGCAGTGGCGTGGCCCTTGAAAAACTGTTTTTT	CASSGVALEKLFF
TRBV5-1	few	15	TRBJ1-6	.	TGCGCCAGCAGCTTAACGGTGAGGCTACAGTCACCCCTCCACTTT	CASSLTVRLQSPLHF
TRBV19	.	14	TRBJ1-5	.	TGTGCCAGTAGATTAGGGGGGGACAATCAGCCCCAGCATTTT	CASRLGGDNQPQHF
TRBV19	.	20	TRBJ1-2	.	TGTGCCAGTAGCAAACGTTCGGTCGCGTCCGGTCTCCCTCGGGACTATGGCTACACCTTC	CASSKRSVASGLPRDYGYTF
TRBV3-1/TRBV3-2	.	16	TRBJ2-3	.	TGTGCCAGCAGCCAAAATCTGGGGGGCCACCCAGATACGCAGTATTTT	CASSQNLGGHPDTQYF
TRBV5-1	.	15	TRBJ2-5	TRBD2	TGCGCCAGCAGCCCAAACGGGGGGGCCGGGGAGACCCAGTACTTC	CASSPNGGAGETQYF
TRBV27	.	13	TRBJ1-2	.	TGTGCCAGCAGGTCGGACCCAGGCTATGGCTACACCTTC	CASRSDPGYGYTF
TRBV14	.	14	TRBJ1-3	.	TGTGCCAGCAGCCAGGACAGCTCTGGAAACACCATATATTTT	CASSQDSSGNTIYF
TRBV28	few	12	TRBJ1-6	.	TGTGCCAGCAGGGTTACGGATTCACCCCTCCACTTT	CASRVTDSPLHF
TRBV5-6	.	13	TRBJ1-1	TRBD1	TGTGCCAGCAGCTATCCGGGACAGAGCACGACTTTCTTT	CASSYPGQSTTFF
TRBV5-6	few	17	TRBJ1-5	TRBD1	TGTGCCAGCAGCTTGTATCGGGACAGGGGATCCAATCAGCCCCAGCATTTT	CASSLYRDRGSNQPQHF
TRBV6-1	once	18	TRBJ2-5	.	TGTGCCAGCAGTGAACTTGGAGCCTTTGTCGACATTTACGTGCGGCAGTACTTC	CASSELGAFVDIYVRQYF
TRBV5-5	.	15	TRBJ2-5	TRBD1	TGTGCCAGCAGCTTGGATGGGACAGGTCAAGAGACCCAGTACTTC	CASSLDGTGQETQYF
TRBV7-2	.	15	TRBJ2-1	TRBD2	TGTGCCAGCAGCAAGACTAGCGGACCCTACAATGAGCAGTTCTTC	CASSKTSGPYNEQFF
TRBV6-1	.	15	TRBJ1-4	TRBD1	TGTGCCAGCAGTGACCCGACAGGGACTAATGAAAAACTGTTTTTT	CASSDPTGTNEKLFF
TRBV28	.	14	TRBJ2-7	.	TGTGCCAGCACATCTCGTGGGGTGGGGCACGAGCAGTACTTC	CASTSRGVGHEQYF
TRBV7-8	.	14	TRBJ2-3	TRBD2	TGTGCCAGCTGGAGCGGGGGGGAGACAGATACGCAGTATTTT	CASWSGGETDTQYF
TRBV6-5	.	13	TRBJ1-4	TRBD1	TGTGCCAGCAGGACAGGGGCCGGTGAAAAACTGTTTTTT	CASRTGAGEKLFF
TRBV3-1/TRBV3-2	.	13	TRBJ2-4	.	TGTGCCAGCAGCCAAGAGGTCAAAAACATTCAGTACTTC	CASSQEVKNIQYF
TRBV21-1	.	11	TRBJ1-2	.	TGTGCCAGCAGCCCCGGCTATGGCTACACCTTC	CASSPGYGYTF
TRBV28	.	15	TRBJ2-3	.	TGTGCCAGCAGTTTATCCCGCAGGGCGACAGATACGCAGTATTTT	CASSLSRRATDTQYF
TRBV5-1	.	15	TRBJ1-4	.	TGCGCCAGCAGCCCATGGAGTCGAATTAATGAAAAACTGTTTTTT	CASSPWSRINEKLFF
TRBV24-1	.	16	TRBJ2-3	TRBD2	TGTGCCACCAGCTATACTAGCGGGGGGGCATCAGATACGCAGTATTTT	CATSYTSGGASDTQYF
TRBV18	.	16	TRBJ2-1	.	TGTGCCAGCTCAAGGGGGGTGGAGGTCTCCTACAATGAGCAGTTCTTC	CASSRGVEVSYNEQFF
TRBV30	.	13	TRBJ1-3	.	TGTGCCTGGAGTCAGGGGATCGGAAACACCATATATTTT	CAWSQGIGNTIYF
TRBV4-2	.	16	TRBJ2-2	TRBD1	TGTGCCAGCAGCCAACTACGGACAGGGGCCGCCGGGGAGCTGTTTTTT	CASSQLRTGAAGELFF
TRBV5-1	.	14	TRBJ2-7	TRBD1	TGCGCCAGCAGCTATGAGGGACAGCCCTACGAGCAGTACTTC	CASSYEGQPYEQYF
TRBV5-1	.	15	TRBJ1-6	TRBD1	TGCGCCAGCAGCTTGACGGCAGGGGGACAATCACCCCTCCACTTT	CASSLTAGGQSPLHF
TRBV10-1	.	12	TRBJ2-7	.	TGCGCCAGCACCCGCTCCGCCTACGAGCAGTACTTC	CASTRSAYEQYF
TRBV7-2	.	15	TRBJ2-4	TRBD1	TGTGCCAGCAGCCTTAGACAGGGGGCGCAAAACATTCAGTACTTC	CASSLRQGAQNIQYF
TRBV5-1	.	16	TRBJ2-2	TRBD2	TGCGCCAGCAGCCCCGCGGGACTAGCAAACACCGGGGAGCTGTTTTTT	CASSPAGLANTGELFF
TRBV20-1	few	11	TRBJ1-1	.	TGCAGTGCCCCCGGGGACACTGAAGCTTTCTTT	CSAPGDTEAFF
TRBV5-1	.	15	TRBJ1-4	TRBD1	TGCGCCAGCAGAAATCACAGGGGGCGCGATGAAAAACTGTTTTTT	CASRNHRGRDEKLFF